The clone carrying this T cell receptor (beta chain) was counted many times. Its antigen remains unidentified. TCRdb re-called the PCR reads via MiXCR. The sample carries more than 85,000 clones, around 9.1% recorded once. Thyroid surgery took place with no prior treatment in any patient. This sample was included in a study of metastatic and nonmetastatic thyroid tumors. About the research overall: The study looked at repertoires side by side in blood and in tumor or nodule tissue from malignant and benign thyroid patients. Study-level results: Benign nodules were reported to have significantly lower TCR beta diversity than malignant thyroid tumors, in blood and tumor.

CDR3 length: 14 residues. Looked up from germline, CDR1 is GTSNPN and CDR2 is SVGIG (reference sequence). V dropped 2 bases and J dropped 3 bases, with 11 bases sitting between them. The receptor's source is a female donor with papillary thyroid cancer or a benign thyroid nodule (not recorded which). Some clones in this sample may be carry-over from other donors' samples. Sequences were obtained from blood. This chain links TRBV30 with TRBJ1-5; no definite D call. CDR3: CAWSFDLANQPQHF. The CDR3 DNA reads as TGTGCCTGGAGTTTCGACTTGGCCAATCAGCCCCAGCATTTT.